This T cell receptor beta chain was identified during a study of blood T cell repertoires in COVID-19. The CDR3 has 14 residues. CDR1 is MNHEY, CDR2 SMNVEV, per germline (reference sequence). V trimming: 8 bases; J trimming: 5 bases; junction bases outside the gene matches: 7. This table comes from immunoSEQ multiplex PCR, and its TCRdb copy is limited to in-frame clones, with some not included. The sample lists 150,000 to 200,000 clones, almost 80% occurring once. The sample comprised peripheral blood. The chain carries TRBV27 and TRBJ2-1; TRBD1 matches 9 bases. The sequence was obtained from a man aged 55 to 70 with active or convalescent COVID-19. Written as DNA, the CDR3 is TGTGCCAGCGCCGGGACAGGGAGAGACAATGAGCAGTTCTTC. Encoded protein: CASAGTGRDNEQFF.